These 12 T cell receptor beta chains share one sample of origin, sequenced in a study of cytomegalovirus exposure and HLA in healthy donors. With 60 Vbeta and 13 Jbeta primers, the PCR was carried out. Profiling relied on immunoSEQ multiplex PCR, and the TCRdb table lists in-frame clones only, not all of them. Of about 240,000 clones listed, roughly 85% are singletons. The source material was PBMCs. The receptors originated from a girl aged 2-9 years in good health and CMV-seronegative.

This clone was found once. Written as DNA, the CDR3 is TGTGCCAGTAGTTCCCGACAGGCCCCTGGGGCCAACGTCCTGACTTTC. Encoded protein: CASSSRQAPGANVLTF. The chain links TRBV19 to TRBJ2-6, with D possibly being TRBD1 (6 bases). CDR1 is LNHDA and CDR2 is SQIVND in the germline V gene (reference sequence). V lost 5 bases and J 2 bases, leaving 13 bases between the germline ends. The CDR3 runs to 16 residues.

The chain links TRBV10-3 to TRBJ2-5, with 9 bases fitting TRBD1. This CDR3 has 14 residues. The J segment lost 4 bases and the V segment lost 10 bases, leaving 10 bases of the junction unmatched. Looked up from germline, CDR1 is ENHRY and CDR2 is SYGVKD. CDR3 coding DNA: TGTGCCACCCGCCGGACAGGGGAGGGAGAGACCCAGTACTTC. Translating it yields CATRRTGEGETQYF.

Comments on this clone: Mismatch with germline at one junction end may stem from a read error. The V gene is TRBV4-1, the J gene TRBJ1-2; weak D call: TRBD1 (6 bases). Looked up from germline, CDR1 is MGHRA and CDR2 is YSYEKL. This CDR3 spans 16 amino acids. Here the CDR3 DNA reads TGCGTCAGCAGCCAAGTCTTGTACGGGGGGCATTTTGGCTACACCTTC. It codes for CVSSQVLYGGHFGYTF.

The gene calls are TRBV4-1 and TRBJ1-1; D uncertain. Germline loops: CDR1 MGHRA, CDR2 YSYEKL. V lost 5 bases and J lost 3, with 10 bases in between. This CDR3 region has 13 residues. The chain's CDR3 is CASSAMRDTEAFF. DNA for the CDR3: TGCGCCAGCAGCGCCATGCGAGACACTGAAGCTTTCTTT.

For the CDR3, the DNA is TGTGCCAGCAGCTTGGGTAGCGGTTACACCGGGGAGCTGTTTTTT. It specifies CASSLGSGYTGELFF. This chain joins TRBV11-2 and TRBJ2-2; D possibly corresponds to TRBD2 (6 bases). The V gene's germline CDR1 is SGHAT and CDR2 FQNNGV. V was clipped by 3 bases and J by 3 bases, with 11 bases between them. The CDR3 covers 15 residues.

This clone was found once. This sequence joins TRBV7-2 and TRBJ2-5; a possible D gene is TRBD1 (6 bases). This CDR3 has 14 amino acids. Deletions cut 3 bases from V and 2 bases from J, with 10 bases between. Germline CDR1 SGHTA, CDR2 FQGNSA. CDR3 sequence: CASSFVRGQETQYF. Written as DNA, the CDR3 is TGTGCCAGCAGCTTTGTGAGGGGGCAAGAGACCCAGTACTTC. The full variable domain, rest sourced from reference TRBV7-2 and TRBJ2-5, is GAGVSQSPSNKVTEKGKDVELRCDPISGHTALYWYRQSLGQGLEFLIYFQGNSAPDKSGLPSDRFSAERTGGSVSTLTIQRTQQEDSAVYLCASSFVRGQETQYFGPGTRLLVL.

The chain is built from TRBV5-4 and TRBJ2-2; 9 bases match TRBD2. V lost 4 bases and J lost 2; bases outside the gene matches: 9. Germline CDR1 and CDR2: SGHNT and YYREEE (reference sequence). The CDR3 length is 17 residues. The chain's CDR3 is CASSIPAGGPNTGELFF. In DNA form, the CDR3 reads TGTGCCAGCAGCATCCCGGCGGGGGGGCCTAACACCGGGGAGCTGTTTTTT. Using reference TRBV5-4 and TRBJ2-2 for the parts outside the CDR3, the full variable domain is ETGVTQSPTHLIKTRGQQVTLRCSSQSGHNTVSWYQQALGQGPQFIFQYYREEENGRGNFPPRFSGLQFPNYSSELNVNALELDDSALYLCASSIPAGGPNTGELFFGEGSRLTVL.

The V gene is TRBV4-1, the J gene TRBJ2-7; a possible D gene is TRBD2 (5 bases). Trimming pared 4 bases from V and 3 bases from J, leaving 13 bases between. The germline gives CDR1 MGHRA, CDR2 YSYEKL. The CDR3 extends over 14 amino acids. The CDR3 nucleotides read TGCGCCAGCAGCCCACCGGGGAGAGGCTACGAGCAGTACTTC. Encoded protein: CASSPPGRGYEQYF.

The J gene is TRBJ2-3, the V gene TRBV18, with 10 bases aligning to TRBD2. The germline gives CDR1 KGHSH, CDR2 LQKENI. V gave up 0 bases and J gave up 1 base; unmatched junction bases: 7. The CDR3 runs to 18 residues. The CDR3 spells CASSPPRAGGPGTDTQYF. The CDR3 coding sequence is TGTGCCAGCTCACCACCGAGAGCGGGGGGGCCGGGCACAGATACGCAGTATTTT. Supplemented by reference TRBV18 and TRBJ2-3, the full variable domain reads NAGVMQNPRHLVRRRGQEARLRCSPMKGHSHVYWYRQLPEEGLKFMVYLQKENIIDESGMPKERFSAEFPKEGPSILRIQQVVRGDSAAYFCASSPPRAGGPGTDTQYFGPGTRLTVL.

The CDR3 here is CASSQDLRGVNYGYTF. CDR3 DNA: TGTGCCAGCAGCCAAGACCTCAGGGGGGTTAACTATGGCTACACCTTC. V and J are TRBV14 and TRBJ1-2; 7 nucleotides align to TRBD1. The CDR3 covers 16 residues. CDR1 is SGHDN, CDR2 FVKESK, per germline. V was clipped by 0 bases and J by 1 base; unmatched bases: 5.

This sequence joins TRBV14 and TRBJ2-2; TRBD1 might be the D (6 bases). Per the germline V gene, CDR1 is SGHDN and CDR2 is FVKESK. V was pared by 4 bases and J by 6 bases, with 15 bases between. This CDR3 region has 15 residues. The CDR3 protein is CASSPRGGRAGELFF. CDR3 bases: TGTGCCAGCAGCCCCCGAGGGGGACGTGCCGGGGAGCTGTTTTTT.

This chain links TRBV4-2 with TRBJ2-7, with 10 bases fitting TRBD2. With 2 bases clipped from V and 6 bases from J, the junction kept 13 bases outside the gene matches. From germline, CDR1 is LGHNA and CDR2 YNFKEQ. The CDR3 extends over 17 amino acids. Written as DNA, the CDR3 is TGTGCCAGCAGCCAACCCCCGGCGGGGACTAGCGACTCCGAGCAGTACTTC. Translated, it gives CASSQPPAGTSDSEQYF.